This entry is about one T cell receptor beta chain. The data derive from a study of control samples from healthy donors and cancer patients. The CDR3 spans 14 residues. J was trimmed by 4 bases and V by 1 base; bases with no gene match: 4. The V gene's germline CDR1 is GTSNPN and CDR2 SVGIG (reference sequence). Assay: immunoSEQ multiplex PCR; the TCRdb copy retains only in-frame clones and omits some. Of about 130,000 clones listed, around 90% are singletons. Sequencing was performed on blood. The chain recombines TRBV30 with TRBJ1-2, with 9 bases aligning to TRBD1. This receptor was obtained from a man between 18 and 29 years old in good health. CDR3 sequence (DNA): TGTGCCTGGAGTGGGGACAGGGAACTCTATGGCTACACCTTC. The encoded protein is CAWSGDRELYGYTF.